Reported below is one T cell receptor (beta chain). The antigen is undetermined. The germline CDR1 and CDR2 sequences are SGHTA and FQGNSA. The CDR3 spans 13 residues. Losses at the gene ends were 5 bases for V and 6 bases for J; bases not matched to a gene: 2. Primers for the PCR totalled 60 Vbeta and 13 Jbeta. Clones were sequenced by immunoSEQ multiplex PCR, and TCRdb holds only the in-frame ones, with some missing. The sample carries roughly 200,000 clones, about four fifths recorded once. This record belongs to a study of cytomegalovirus exposure and HLA in healthy donors. Study-wide results and caveats: Roughly uniform depth of sequencing across donors was assumed in presence/absence analyses. In vitro data verified three CMV-associated chains as specific for CMV antigens. Sequences of the TCR beta chain were said to predict the HLA-A and HLA-B alleles of most subjects accurately. Analysis performed later showed TCR beta chains linked to HLA being more clonally expanded than equally common others.

The receptor comes from a woman aged 18-29 years in good health and CMV-seronegative. Sequenced sample: PBMCs. The chain combines TRBV7-2 with TRBJ2-3, with 10 bases fitting TRBD2. CDR3 region: CASSKREGDTQYF. CDR3 nucleotides: TGTGCCAGCAGCAAGCGGGAGGGGGATACGCAGTATTTT.